Presented here are 20 T cell receptor beta chains from one specimen sequenced in a study of shared clonotypes between healthy human individuals. Only in-frame clones appear in the TCRdb table, and some are missing; sequencing was by immunoSEQ multiplex PCR. The sample has about 590,000 clones, roughly 96% seen once; the top ten hold 0.095% to 0.12%. Naive CD8 cells lacked CD45RO and underwent positive selection for CCR7, leaving out terminally differentiated effector memory CD45RA+ cells. What was sequenced was naive CD8+ T cells sorted from blood. The receptor set was obtained from a woman aged 25 to 39 in good health.

The chain couples TRBV28 to TRBJ2-2; D possibly corresponds to TRBD1 (6 bases). Trimming took 5 bases from V and 5 from J, leaving 15 bases between them. Per the germline V gene, CDR1 is MDHEN and CDR2 is SYDVKM. The CDR3 loop spans 15 amino acids. The CDR3 is CASSDLDRPTGELFF. As DNA, the CDR3 is TGTGCCAGCAGTGATCTGGACAGACCTACCGGGGAGCTGTTTTTT. Full variable domain (rest looked up from reference TRBV28 and TRBJ2-2): DVKVTQSSRYLVKRTGEKVFLECVQDMDHENMFWYRQDPGLGLRLIYFSYDVKMKEKGDIPEGYSVSREKKERFSLILESASTNQTSMYLCASSDLDRPTGELFFGEGSRLTVL.

This chain uses TRBV5-1 with TRBJ2-1, with D tentatively TRBD1 or TRBD2 (6 bases each). Germline loops: CDR1 SGHRS, CDR2 YFSETQ. V was cut by 2 bases and J by 6 bases, with 15 bases left in between. The CDR3 consists of 15 residues. The CDR3 loop reads CASSFDRRAGNEQFF. The CDR3 nucleotides are TGCGCCAGCAGCTTCGACAGGAGGGCTGGCAATGAGCAGTTCTTC.

The rearrangement joins TRBV5-6 to TRBJ1-2, with D perhaps TRBD1 (5 bases). V was pared by 1 base and J by 8 bases, with 18 bases between. Germline values: CDR1 SGHDT, CDR2 YYEEEE. This CDR3 is built from 15 residues. The CDR3, as DNA: TGTGCCAGCAGCTTGTTCGAGGGCAGGGTGAACGGCTACACCTTC. It codes for CASSLFEGRVNGYTF. Variable domain in full (rest from reference TRBV5-6 and TRBJ1-2): DAGVTQSPTHLIKTRGQQVTLRCSPKSGHDTVSWYQQALGQGPQFIFQYYEEEERQRGNFPDRFSGHQFPNYSSELNVNALLLGDSALYLCASSLFEGRVNGYTFGSGTRLTVV.

V gene TRBV29-1 combines with J gene TRBJ2-7; TRBD1 aligns across 7 bases. V shed 4 bases and J 3 bases; nucleotides not matched to a gene: 6. The CDR3 loop spans 13 amino acids. Germline CDR1 reads SQVTM; CDR2 reads ANQGSEA. The CDR3 loop is CSVVRQGSYEQYF. In DNA, the CDR3 is TGCAGCGTTGTACGACAGGGTAGCTACGAGCAGTACTTC.

This chain links TRBV6-1 with TRBJ2-7; D remains unclear. The CDR3 has 13 amino acids. Germline loops: CDR1 MNHNS, CDR2 SASEGT. With 0 bases removed from V and 3 bases from J, the gap between germline ends came to 6 bases. DNA of the CDR3: TGTGCCAGCAGTGAAGCTGACCTCTACGAGCAGTACTTC. This gives the protein CASSEADLYEQYF.

The genes are TRBV7-7 and TRBJ2-3, with D perhaps matching TRBD1 or TRBD2 (5 bases each). The CDR3 spans 15 residues. V lost 5 bases and J lost 0, with 12 bases in between. From germline, CDR1 is SSHAT and CDR2 FNYEAQ (reference sequence). The CDR3 nucleotides read TGTGCCAGCAGCCCAGGGAGTCCTAGCACAGATACGCAGTATTTT. Translation: CASSPGSPSTDTQYF. Full variable domain (rest looked up from reference TRBV7-7 and TRBJ2-3): GAGVSQSPRYKVTKRGQDVTLRCDPISSHATLYWYQQALGQGPEFLTYFNYEAQPDKSGLPSDRFSAERPEGSISTLTIQRTEQRDSAMYRCASSPGSPSTDTQYFGPGTRLTVL.

CDR3 sequence: CASSLERGEAFF. The DNA for the CDR3 is TGTGCCAGCAGCTTGGAAAGGGGAGAAGCTTTCTTT. The chain combines TRBV5-6 with TRBJ1-1; possible D gene TRBD1, 5 bases. V lost 0 bases and J lost 8, with 8 bases in between. This CDR3 is built from 12 residues. Germline assignment: CDR1 SGHDT and CDR2 YYEEEE.

The rearrangement links TRBV2 to TRBJ2-1, with 10 bases lining up with TRBD2. J gave up 9 bases and V 3 bases, and 11 bases lay outside the gene matches. CDR1 is SNHLY and CDR2 is FYNNEI in the germline V gene. The CDR3 spans 16 residues. Here the CDR3 reads CASSDGGSGRAAEQFF. CDR3 nucleotide sequence: TGTGCCAGCAGTGATGGGGGCAGCGGGAGGGCCGCTGAGCAGTTCTTC.

This clone has only one observation. The chain couples TRBV7-7 to TRBJ2-2; D is ambiguous. This CDR3 is 15 amino acids long. The V gene's germline CDR1 is SSHAT and CDR2 FNYEAQ (reference sequence). V lost 2 bases and J 4 bases, leaving 11 bases between the germline ends. The CDR3 sequence: CASSLRGAPTGELFF. CDR3 sequence (DNA): TGTGCCAGCAGCTTAAGAGGCGCCCCCACCGGGGAGCTGTTTTTT.

The genes are TRBV2 and TRBJ2-1, with 9 positions matching TRBD2. The CDR3 is 13 amino acids. Germline trimming cut 7 bases from V and 8 bases from J; bases unmatched to any gene: 6. Germline V lookup: CDR1 SNHLY, CDR2 FYNNEI. CDR3 in amino acids: CASKALAGHEQFF. The DNA for the CDR3 is TGTGCCAGCAAAGCTCTAGCGGGACATGAGCAGTTCTTC.

This chain connects TRBV4-1 to TRBJ2-5; 11 bases align to TRBD2. The CDR3 is 19 residues long. With V trimmed by 1 base and J by 5 bases, 15 bases remained unmatched. Germline-derived CDR1 and CDR2 are MGHRA and YSYEKL. The CDR3 coding sequence is TGCGCCAGCAGCCAAGGAGTAAAACTAGCGGGAGTGGTGGAGGAGACCCAGTACTTC. Translation: CASSQGVKLAGVVEETQYF.

The chain uses TRBV6-5 and TRBJ2-7; D is undetermined. V dropped 2 bases and J dropped 7 bases, with 6 bases sitting between them. Germline V gene data show CDR1 as MNHEY and CDR2 as SVGAGI. The CDR3 has 11 residues. This CDR3 reads CASSYLGEQYF. CDR3 bases: TGTGCCAGCAGTTACCTTGGGGAGCAGTACTTC.

This clone was found once. Here the CDR3 DNA reads TGTGCCAGCTCCTATTCGATCGGGACAGGGGCCTACGAGCAGTACTTC. Protein product: CASSYSIGTGAYEQYF. The chain employs TRBV27 and TRBJ2-7, with 10 bases matching TRBD1. The length of the CDR3 is 16 residues. V lost 8 bases, J lost 2 bases, and 12 bases stayed unmatched. Germline V CDR1 and CDR2: MNHEY, SMNVEV (reference sequence).

This chain links TRBV5-6 with TRBJ2-7; 14 nucleotides match TRBD2. The V segment lost 4 bases and the J segment 12 bases; nucleotides outside the gene matches: 12. The CDR3 has 15 residues. Germline CDR1 SGHDT, CDR2 YYEEEE. The CDR3 bases are TGTGCCAGCAGCCTAGCCGGGACTAGCGGGAGTCGACCGTACTTC. Its protein is CASSLAGTSGSRPYF. The full variable domain, rest sourced from reference TRBV5-6 and TRBJ2-7, is DAGVTQSPTHLIKTRGQQVTLRCSPKSGHDTVSWYQQALGQGPQFIFQYYEEEERQRGNFPDRFSGHQFPNYSSELNVNALLLGDSALYLCASSLAGTSGSRPYFGPGTRLTVT.

The gene calls are TRBV5-4 and TRBJ2-5; 10 nucleotides line up with TRBD1. The J call may be mistaken, given a closer DNA end match to TRBJ2-7. This CDR3 is built from 15 residues. Germline lookup yields CDR1 SGHNT and CDR2 YYREEE (reference sequence). The DNA for the CDR3 is TGTGCCAGCAGCTTTATCGGGACAGGGGTGAGCGAGCAGTACTTC. Protein sequence: CASSFIGTGVSEQYF.

The rearrangement links TRBV5-4 to TRBJ2-3; possible D gene TRBD2, 7 bases. The germline V gene encodes CDR1 SGHNT and CDR2 YYREEE (reference sequence). The CDR3 contains 13 residues. Between the trimmed V and J ends, which lost 10 bases and 8 bases, there was a span of 20 bases. The CDR3 coding sequence is TGTGCCTACAAGGAGGGGGGGGTAGTTACGCAGTATTTT. Its protein is CAYKEGGVVTQYF.

The V and J genes are TRBV2 and TRBJ1-1, with TRBD1 as a possible D gene (5 bases). Germline V gene lookup returns CDR1 SNHLY and CDR2 FYNNEI. CDR3 length equals 17 residues. The ends were cut back, 2 bases at V and 6 bases at J, with 22 bases in the middle. The CDR3 is CASSETVQGTGGAEAFF. Written as DNA, the CDR3 is TGTGCCAGCAGTGAAACCGTGCAGGGTACTGGTGGTGCTGAAGCTTTCTTT.

CDR3 amino acids: CASSYDYPYEQYF. The CDR3 nucleotides read TGTGCCAGCAGCTATGACTACCCCTACGAGCAGTACTTC. The chain joins TRBV4-2 to TRBJ2-7; weak D call: TRBD2 (5 bases). CDR3 size: 13 residues. V was clipped by 5 bases and J by 2 bases, with 10 bases between them. Germline-derived CDR1 and CDR2 are LGHNA and YNFKEQ.

The chain joins TRBV6-1 to TRBJ2-3; 7 positions match TRBD1. Trimming removed 1 base from V and 2 bases from J; junction bases left unmatched: 12. The germline gives CDR1 MNHNS, CDR2 SASEGT. CDR3 length: 18 residues. CDR3 protein: CASSEERQGPYNTDTQYF. The CDR3 nucleotides are TGTGCCAGCAGTGAAGAAAGACAGGGTCCCTATAACACAGATACGCAGTATTTT.

The chain recombines TRBV30 with TRBJ2-7, with D possibly matching TRBD2 (6 bases). CDR1 is GTSNPN, CDR2 SVGIG, per germline (reference sequence). There are 14 residues in the CDR3. The germline V and J ends were trimmed by 3 bases and 2 bases, with 14 bases remaining between them. The CDR3 DNA follows: TGTGCCTGGAGCGAGACTAGTTCGACCTACGAGCAGTACTTC. Its protein is CAWSETSSTYEQYF. Based on the CDR3 plus reference TRBV30 and TRBJ2-7, the full variable domain is SQTIHQWPATLVQPVGSPLSLECTVEGTSNPNLYWYRQAAGRGLQLLFYSVGIGQISSEVPQNLSASRPQDRQFILSSKKLLLSDSGFYLCAWSETSSTYEQYFGPGTRLTVT.